What follows are 2 T cell receptor beta chains derived from one specimen sequenced in a study of blood T cell repertoires in COVID-19. The table came from immunoSEQ multiplex PCR; TCRdb's copy has only in-frame clones and leaves some out. The sample holds fewer than 300,000 clones, approximately 90% seen once. Sequenced: PBMCs or T cells enriched from blood (not recorded which). The receptor source for this set is a man between 18 and 35 years old who had recovered from COVID-19.

The chain links TRBV4-1 to TRBJ2-7, with no clear D. Germline V gives CDR1 MGHRA, CDR2 YSYEKL. With 5 bases removed from V and 5 bases from J, the gap between germline ends came to 10 bases. CDR3 size: 12 residues. CDR3 nucleotide sequence: TGCGCCAGCAGCGCCCGGTTGGACGAGCAGTACTTC. Its translation is CASSARLDEQYF.

The V and J genes are TRBV28 and TRBJ1-1, with TRBD1 identical over 7 bases. V lost 5 bases, J lost 4 bases, and 7 bases stayed unmatched. Germline values: CDR1 MDHEN, CDR2 SYDVKM. CDR3 length: 14 residues. CDR3 protein: CASSTGVRVTEAFF. DNA for the CDR3: TGTGCCAGCAGTACAGGGGTCCGGGTCACTGAAGCTTTCTTT.